This T cell receptor (beta chain) is drawn from a study of regulatory T cells in long-lasting Graves disease. Study as a whole: Those with persistent Graves' disease had received antithyroid drugs for over 5 years with positive TSH receptor antibodies.

Through Arm-PCR of CDR3 regions and iRepertoire HTBI primers, TCR beta libraries were built. TCRdb reprocessed the multiplex PCR reads with MiXCR, giving one entry per CDR3 protein. This sample has about 420,000 distinct CDR3 sequences, with 20% to 30% found just once. V gave up 6 bases and J gave up 3 bases, with 14 bases separating them. Germline CDR1 reads SNHLY; CDR2 reads FYNNEI. The CDR3 is 15 residues long. Time point noted: persistent/refractory GD, antithyroid drugs over 5 years with positive TRAb. With RNA extracted from PBMCs as input, the TCR library was made. Patients were from an endocrinology department in Xi'an, China. In this sample, this clonotype turned up many times.

This chain joins TRBV2 and TRBJ1-4; the D gene is possibly TRBD1 (5 bases). This TCR derives from a female donor with Graves disease. The input for sequencing was peripheral blood mononuclear cells (PBMCs), taken when the disease was refractory, from a patient treated with antithyroid drugs. The CDR3 here is CASRSGHGANEKLFF. In DNA form, the CDR3 reads TGTGCCAGCAGGAGCGGACACGGGGCTAATGAAAAACTGTTTTTT.